Following are 6 T cell receptor beta chains from one sample sequenced in a study of shared T cell receptors in the human thymus. Assay used: immunoSEQ multiplex PCR; TCRdb lists only in-frame clones, some missing. The profile shows 650,000 to 950,000 clones, approximately 83% of them singletons. A further study also used this sample, focusing on human thymus T cells.

Input material: thymocytes. The origin of the receptors is a girl younger than two with a congenital heart defect.

Only one count was recorded for this clone. The chain is built from TRBV7-9 and TRBJ1-5; no reliable D call. V lost 1 base and J 6 bases, leaving 7 bases between the germline ends. Germline-derived CDR1 and CDR2 are SEHNR and FQNEAQ (reference sequence). The CDR3 contains 13 residues. The chain's CDR3 is CASSLDPGQPQHF. CDR3 nucleotides: TGTGCCAGCAGCTTAGACCCGGGTCAGCCCCAGCATTTT.

The chain links TRBV4-1 to TRBJ2-5; D perhaps matches TRBD2 (5 bases). This CDR3 region has 15 residues. Trimming pared 2 bases from V and 5 bases from J, leaving 15 bases between. CDR1 is MGHRA, CDR2 YSYEKL, per germline. This CDR3 reads CASSQYQIGGETQYF. The CDR3, as DNA: TGCGCCAGCAGCCAATATCAAATAGGCGGGGAGACCCAGTACTTC.

The rearrangement joins TRBV29-1 to TRBJ1-2, with D uncertain. CDR3 size: 15 residues. Germline CDR1 and CDR2: SQVTM and ANQGSEA. V was pared by 1 base and J by 4 bases, with 16 bases between. The CDR3 DNA follows: TGCAGCGTTGAAGGAGAGACTGGTCGTCCCTATGGCTACACCTTC. As protein: CSVEGETGRPYGYTF.

The rearrangement joins TRBV11-3 to TRBJ2-1, with a weak D call TRBD1 (6 bases). This CDR3 spans 13 amino acids. Germline V gene data show CDR1 as SGHNT and CDR2 as YENEEA. Trimming took off 4 bases at V and 5 bases at J, with 9 bases between the two ends. The CDR3 region has the DNA TGTGCCAGCAGCTCCAAGGGGGACAATGAGCAGTTCTTC. It encodes CASSSKGDNEQFF. Based on the CDR3 plus reference TRBV11-3 and TRBJ2-1, the full variable domain is EAGVVQSPRYKIIEKKQPVAFWCNPISGHNTLYWYLQNLGQGPELLIRYENEEAVDDSQLPKDRFSAERLKGVDSTLKIQPAELGDSAVYLCASSSKGDNEQFFGPGTRLTVL.

The chain uses TRBV27 and TRBJ2-7, with 9 bases lining up with TRBD2. Germline CDR1 MNHEY, CDR2 SMNVEV (reference sequence). V trimming: 3 bases; J trimming: 5 bases; junction bases outside the gene matches: 11. The CDR3 consists of 16 residues. CDR3 nucleotides: TGTGCCAGCAGTTTTTTCCCCCGACTAGCGGAAGACGAGCAGTACTTC. Encoded protein: CASSFFPRLAEDEQYF.

Only one count was recorded for this clone. This chain links TRBV7-2 with TRBJ2-3, with 9 bases aligning to TRBD1. Germline V lookup: CDR1 SGHTA, CDR2 FQGNSA. Trimming removed 4 bases from V and 3 bases from J; junction bases left unmatched: 17. CDR3 length: 19 amino acids. CDR3 protein: CASSSGHGTGQVRTDTQYF. The CDR3 DNA sequence: TGTGCCAGCAGCTCTGGACACGGGACAGGGCAAGTAAGGACAGATACGCAGTATTTT.